This TCR beta chain was profiled in a study of beta chain features in type 1 diabetes (dated by TCRdb to between 2017 and 2018). Context from the whole study: No differences in mean age, gender distribution, total cell number or subset yield were found between patients and healthy donors. A total of approximately 110,000,000 sorted cells were examined across all samples, and a strong correlation was observed between cell number per subset and RNA yield. In the study, TCRB repertoires of sorted circulating CD4+ T cell subsets from recently diagnosed type 1 diabetes patients were compared with those of matched healthy donors. Whereas all 30 or so donors provided naive and central memory subsets, regulatory and stem cell-like memory subsets were isolated from just 8 patients and roughly eight healthy donors.

From the germline V gene (reference sequence), CDR1 is SEHNR and CDR2 is FQNEAQ. The cysteine opens and the phenylalanine closes a CDR3 of 15 amino acids. Of all the DNA, just the CDR3 is kept, 45 bases in frame from base 1. Relative to germline, V is 4 bases shorter and J is 5 bases shorter, with 14 bases between their ends. This clone was detected only a few times. What this receptor recognizes is not known. Per-base quality was not reported, and no clone a single base away is much larger than it. Summary of the overall study and its limitations: Because cDNA rather than genomic DNA was sequenced, highly expressing activated cells could have been over-represented, although no difference in activation and CD3 levels was found between groups. At VDJ recombination sites, type 1 diabetes patients had fewer insertions and more deleted nucleotides, which implies abnormalities in thymic rearrangement. Shorter templates might be favored by PCR, yet because patient and control samples were amplified and corrected together, any such skew would affect both groups equally. Type 1 diabetes patients showed a moderate but significant shortening of TCRB CDR3 length in all four CD4+ subsets. Naive, central memory and regulatory TCRB repertoires appeared to be more alike among patients than among healthy donors. Because small numbers of individuals were included in the HLA sub-analyses, any influence of HLA type on TCRB rearrangement was left unresolved.

All of the isolated RNA was reverse transcribed with the High Capacity cDNA Reverse Transcription Kit, so expressed TCRB transcripts were sequenced. Deep immunoSEQ sequencing was applied to naive, central memory and regulatory T cell samples, giving an average of around 3.8 million total reads per sample. Sorted cells were lysed in RLT buffer and RNA was extracted with DNase-treated RNeasy Micro or Mini kits, depending on cell number. Each cell subset was processed on its own to prevent cross-contamination, while patient and healthy donor samples were processed together. The immunoSEQ multiplex PCR was used to amplify TCRB sequences from cDNA, yielding 87-bp fragments that span the CDR3 region. Amplicons were sequenced on the Illumina HiSeq platform. On the authors' methods: Synthetic template baselines were used to correct PCR bias computationally, reads within Hamming distance 2 were collapsed, and singletons that could not be merged were discarded. Reads were aligned against IMGT so that V, D and J genes, CDR3 length and insertions or deletions at six rearrangement sites could be assigned. Clonotype counts were normalized to sorted cell number within each subset before computing true diversity and Gini coefficients with the tcR R package. Repertoire sharing was quantified using the overlap coefficient calculated on TCRB nucleotide sequences. Drawn from immuneACCESS, this table holds only the in-frame rearrangements with V and J called that TCRdb kept. Clones are partly lost; checked studies trace under half to an unresolved V gene and leave the rest unexplained. The DNA gave D and trimming, while V, J and clone size come from that table. This sample is represented by about 140,000 clones; 6.9% of them were singletons. The ten largest clones capture 1.4% of the sample.

From each donor, a single peripheral blood sample of 100 to 150 mL on average was drawn into heparinised tubes. A BD FACSAria II was used to sort naive, central memory, regulatory and stem cell-like memory CD4+ T cells with a panel that included CD45RO, CCR7, CD25, CD127, CD95 and CD27. Every sorted population had a purity above 95%. PBMCs were separated immediately by Lymphoprep density gradient centrifugation and were stained directly, without being cultured. Samples were stained and sorted in pairs, with one healthy donor and one patient per experiment, so that batch effects were minimized. The sequencing sample was made of central memory CD4+ T cells from blood. The V and J segments used are TRBV7-9 and TRBJ1-4; TRBD1 might be the D gene, on 6 matching bases. The sequence came from a woman aged 25 to 39 in good health. The DNA sequence follows: TGTGCCAGCAGCTCGGCCGGGACACCAAATGAAAAACTGTTTTTT. This yields the protein CASSSAGTPNEKLFF.